The clone carrying this TCR beta chain was counted at least ten times. Its antigen is as yet unknown. The CD4+ fraction was divided into a CD45RA+ naive subset and a CD45RA-negative memory subset. This specimen comes from a study of shared clonotypes between healthy human individuals. The study, taken as a whole, reports: Rarefaction gave evidence that sorted-subset sequencing remained incomplete despite large depth. Non-shared clonotypes showed lower generation probabilities than clonotypes common to all four donors.

Across several immunoSEQ plates, the genomic DNA of each subset was split evenly. This table comes from immunoSEQ multiplex PCR, and its TCRdb copy is limited to in-frame clones, with some not included. The table shows some 1,100,000 clones, with approximately 78% occurring only once. The CDR3 is 16 amino acids. CDR1 is SGHTA and CDR2 is FQGNSA in the germline V gene. Deletions cut 4 bases from V and 0 bases from J, with 15 bases between. The origin of this receptor is a man between 18 and 29 years old in good health. Some clones in this sample may be carry-over from other donors' samples. Sequencing was done on a sample of memory CD4+ T cells from PBMCs. Regarding subset: CD45RA-negative fraction. The gene calls are TRBV7-2 and TRBJ1-2; D is ambiguous. The CDR3 DNA reads TGTGCCAGCAGCTCCGGGGTCCCCGGTGCTAACTATGGCTACACCTTC. Translated, it gives CASSSGVPGANYGYTF.